What follows describes a single T cell receptor beta chain. This sample is drawn from a study of CD8 T cells in Susac syndrome. The CDR3 length is 15 residues. CDR1 and CDR2 from the germline V gene are SEHNR and FQNEAQ (reference sequence). The V gene lost 7 bases and the J gene lost 4 bases, with 17 bases spanning the gap. Random hexamers primed reverse transcription of about 0.5 to 1 ug RNA. TCRdb re-called the immunoSEQ multiplex PCR reads through MiXCR, storing one row per CDR3 protein. The repertoire has around 270,000 distinct CDR3 sequences, 70% to 90% of them found once; the top ten carry roughly 0.2%.

The chain links TRBV7-9 to TRBJ2-1, with D tentatively TRBD1 (6 bases). The sequenced sample consisted of CD8+ T cells from PBMCs. This clonotype originated in a human donor with multiple sclerosis. CDR3 residues: CASTSPGQYYNEQFF. For the CDR3, the DNA is TGTGCCAGCACCTCGCCGGGACAATATTACAATGAGCAGTTCTTC.